The rows below give T cell receptor beta chains drawn from one sample of a study of T cell repertoires in cytomegalovirus infection. TCRdb reprocessed the reads via MiXCR and lists one record per CDR3 protein. The table includes 200,000 to 300,000 distinct CDR3 sequences, less than 9.5% detected once. Specimen: PBMCs. These receptors all come from a human donor in good health (CMV status not recorded). Some clones in this sample may be carry-over from other donors' samples. CDR3s include the opening cysteine and the closing phenylalanine or tryptophan. The D gene is left open where the match is weak.

CDR3: CASSQDSRGTYGYTF; D: -; J: TRBJ1-2; V: TRBV4-3
CDR3: CATGRETEAFF; D: -; J: TRBJ1-1; V: TRBV15
CDR3: CASSYSGPAIASPLHF; D: -; J: TRBJ1-6; V: TRBV7-2
CDR3: CASSPIGTGDEKLFF; D: TRBD1; J: TRBJ1-4; V: TRBV28
CDR3: CASSHIGPLDNSPLHF; D: -; J: TRBJ1-6; V: TRBV12-3/TRBV12-4
CDR3: CASRDTGARMNTEAFF; D: -; J: TRBJ1-1; V: TRBV7-2
CDR3: CASSYSARVGYEQYF; D: -; J: TRBJ2-7; V: TRBV6-2/TRBV6-3
CDR3: CASSLGGGRNEQFF; D: TRBD2; J: TRBJ2-1; V: TRBV5-4
CDR3: CVPRHSTHQPQHF; D: -; J: TRBJ1-5; V: TRBV27
CDR3: CASSLAGGGLLNEKLFF; D: -; J: TRBJ1-4; V: TRBV7-2
CDR3: CASGFRQFQAFF; D: -; J: TRBJ1-1; V: TRBV12-3/TRBV12-4
CDR3: CASSPGQGIGPLHF; D: TRBD1; J: TRBJ1-6; V: TRBV7-2
CDR3: CASSPIPGGTEAFF; D: -; J: TRBJ1-1; V: TRBV28
CDR3: CASSTGGLAGGNEQFF; D: TRBD2; J: TRBJ2-1; V: TRBV6-5
CDR3: CASSLATGPRTEAFF; D: TRBD1; J: TRBJ1-1; V: TRBV7-9
CDR3: CASSSGQAGYTF; D: TRBD1; J: TRBJ1-2; V: TRBV7-2
CDR3: CASSQGLVAGGYNEQFF; D: TRBD2; J: TRBJ2-1; V: TRBV4-3
CDR3: CASSQGQGGGYGYTF; D: TRBD1; J: TRBJ1-2; V: TRBV7-2
CDR3: CASSHSAFHNEKLFF; D: -; J: TRBJ1-4; V: TRBV14
CDR3: CASGLRQGWAYEQYF; D: TRBD1; J: TRBJ2-7; V: TRBV12-3/TRBV12-4
CDR3: CASSLSGGLYNEQFF; D: TRBD2; J: TRBJ2-1; V: TRBV7-2
CDR3: CASSFGGLPEAFF; D: -; J: TRBJ1-1; V: TRBV7-2
CDR3: CASSDRRRDRGPICTEAFF; D: TRBD1; J: TRBJ1-1; V: TRBV6-4
CDR3: CASSLRLAGTSTDTQYF; D: TRBD2; J: TRBJ2-3; V: TRBV7-2
CDR3: CASSPTSPGLAGNEQFF; D: TRBD2; J: TRBJ2-1; V: TRBV7-2
CDR3: CASSHTGDVWTEAFF; D: TRBD1; J: TRBJ1-1; V: TRBV5-1
CDR3: CASSEFWTSGNNEQFF; D: TRBD2; J: TRBJ2-1; V: TRBV2
CDR3: CASSPGRNEKLFF; D: -; J: TRBJ1-4; V: TRBV7-9
CDR3: CASSISVYGYTF; D: -; J: TRBJ1-2; V: TRBV19
CDR3: CATSGLGDGKTQYF; D: -; J: TRBJ2-5; V: TRBV15
CDR3: CASSQDFDSAQETQYF; D: -; J: TRBJ2-5; V: TRBV4-1
CDR3: CASSPNWGNYGYTF; D: -; J: TRBJ1-2; V: TRBV18
CDR3: CASSLAGTGLHEQYF; D: TRBD1; J: TRBJ2-7; V: TRBV7-8
CDR3: CASGLDRVHGYTF; D: TRBD1; J: TRBJ1-2; V: TRBV7-2
CDR3: CASSPVGTSKGDIQYF; D: -; J: TRBJ2-4; V: TRBV11-2
CDR3: CASTSSQLAFF; D: -; J: TRBJ1-1; V: TRBV28
CDR3: CASGPYGGGYTF; D: -; J: TRBJ1-2; V: TRBV14
CDR3: CASAGGLTDTQYF; D: TRBD2; J: TRBJ2-3; V: TRBV19
CDR3: CASSTRPNTEAFF; D: -; J: TRBJ1-1; V: TRBV7-2
CDR3: CASSVGRGLAKNIQYF; D: -; J: TRBJ2-4; V: TRBV9
CDR3: CASSYETYGYTF; D: -; J: TRBJ1-2; V: TRBV6-6
CDR3: CASSFRDRANTEAFF; D: TRBD1; J: TRBJ1-1; V: TRBV28
CDR3: CASSTGSVIRGSEAFF; D: -; J: TRBJ1-1; V: TRBV19
CDR3: CSASPQGRPDQPQHF; D: -; J: TRBJ1-5; V: TRBV20-1
CDR3: CAWTKRGGWTDTQYF; D: TRBD2; J: TRBJ2-3; V: TRBV30
CDR3: CASKDRGRGGSNQPQHF; D: TRBD1; J: TRBJ1-5; V: TRBV6-1
CDR3: CASSPTPPPSPYEQYF; D: -; J: TRBJ2-7; V: TRBV19
CDR3: CASSPGQLFNQPQHF; D: TRBD1; J: TRBJ1-5; V: TRBV12-3/TRBV12-4
CDR3: CASSPVGLAGTDTQYF; D: -; J: TRBJ2-3; V: TRBV14
CDR3: CISVSEAVTDRGRNQPQHF; D: -; J: TRBJ1-5; V: TRBV7-5
CDR3: CASSSATGQVNEKLFF; D: TRBD1; J: TRBJ1-4; V: TRBV7-9
CDR3: CASSLRGGGNQPQHF; D: TRBD1; J: TRBJ1-5; V: TRBV7-2
CDR3: CASSLQQGAGATDTQYF; D: TRBD2; J: TRBJ2-3; V: TRBV7-8
CDR3: CASSLEAVNTGELFF; D: -; J: TRBJ2-2; V: TRBV7-2
CDR3: CAWSPQGFYGYTF; D: TRBD1; J: TRBJ1-2; V: TRBV30